This T cell receptor beta chain was profiled in a study of identical twins. The germline V gene has CDR1 KGHDR and CDR2 SFDVKD. V was cut by 0 bases and J by 4 bases, with 8 bases left in between. The CDR3 runs 14 residues. TCRdb re-called the 5' RACE reads through MiXCR, storing one row per CDR3 protein. The repertoire holds roughly 1,500,000 distinct CDR3 sequences, with under 35% as singletons. This clonotype has a count of ten or more. The sequencing sample was made of cord blood. The chain links TRBV24-1 to TRBJ1-2; perhaps TRBD1 as D (6 bases). This clonotype originated in a newborn girl in good health. CDR3 bases: TGTGCCACCAGTGATTTGGACAGGTCCTATGGCTACACCTTC. The encoded protein is CATSDLDRSYGYTF.